This is a list of T cell receptor beta chains from one sample in a study of blood T cell repertoires in COVID-19. Only in-frame clones appear in the TCRdb table, and some are missing; sequencing was by immunoSEQ multiplex PCR. The repertoire has 75,000 to 100,000 clones, over 75% of them found once; the top ten carry around 7%. The sample was peripheral blood. These receptors originate from a human donor with acute or convalescent COVID-19. The donor label of this sample is uncertain. The CDR3 runs from the conserved cysteine through the conserved F or W. Each record gives: D gene, CDR3 length, J gene, clone size, V gene, CDR3 protein. D genes are given only for firm matches. Not all rows give a size; the values are once, few, many and, for expanded clones, a class.

d_gene: .; len: 14; j_gene: TRBJ1-2; abundance: many; v_gene: TRBV18; CDR3aa: CASSPRPKEDGYTF
d_gene: TRBD1; len: 14; j_gene: TRBJ1-6; abundance: .; v_gene: TRBV19; CDR3aa: CASRWGQGNSPLHF
d_gene: .; len: 15; j_gene: TRBJ2-5; abundance: few; v_gene: TRBV2; CDR3aa: CASSSEGGSVETQYF
d_gene: .; len: 15; j_gene: TRBJ2-3; abundance: .; v_gene: TRBV9; CDR3aa: CASSVVGAYTDTQYF
d_gene: TRBD2; len: 17; j_gene: TRBJ2-5; abundance: .; v_gene: TRBV27; CDR3aa: CASSLSASGGLQETQYF
d_gene: .; len: 14; j_gene: TRBJ2-5; abundance: .; v_gene: TRBV5-1; CDR3aa: CASSVGGFQETQYF
d_gene: TRBD1; len: 15; j_gene: TRBJ1-5; abundance: .; v_gene: TRBV5-8; CDR3aa: CASSYGTVSNQPQHF
d_gene: .; len: 13; j_gene: TRBJ1-2; abundance: .; v_gene: TRBV29-1; CDR3aa: CSVDTGGNYGYTF
d_gene: .; len: 14; j_gene: TRBJ2-2; abundance: once; v_gene: TRBV11-1; CDR3aa: CASSLARGQGELFF
d_gene: .; len: 15; j_gene: TRBJ2-5; abundance: .; v_gene: TRBV7-2; CDR3aa: CASSLQRTFRETQYF
d_gene: .; len: 12; j_gene: TRBJ2-7; abundance: once; v_gene: TRBV28; CDR3aa: CASSLRGYEQYF
d_gene: .; len: 13; j_gene: TRBJ2-3; abundance: .; v_gene: TRBV7-9; CDR3aa: CASRSRLTDTQYF
d_gene: TRBD2; len: 17; j_gene: TRBJ2-3; abundance: .; v_gene: TRBV9; CDR3aa: CASSVATAGGSTDTQYF
d_gene: .; len: 15; j_gene: TRBJ1-4; abundance: .; v_gene: TRBV18; CDR3aa: CASSPRGIANEKLFF
d_gene: .; len: 15; j_gene: TRBJ1-1; abundance: .; v_gene: TRBV6-1; CDR3aa: CASSEGAGGGTEAFF
d_gene: TRBD1; len: 15; j_gene: TRBJ1-4; abundance: few; v_gene: TRBV19; CDR3aa: CASSIRGTGFEKLFF
d_gene: .; len: 12; j_gene: TRBJ2-5; abundance: .; v_gene: TRBV3-1/TRBV3-2; CDR3aa: CASSLLEETQYF
d_gene: .; len: 14; j_gene: TRBJ1-6; abundance: .; v_gene: TRBV25-1; CDR3aa: CASSEWAENSPLHF
d_gene: .; len: 14; j_gene: TRBJ1-4; abundance: .; v_gene: TRBV7-9; CDR3aa: CASSYRGDGEKLFF
d_gene: TRBD1; len: 11; j_gene: TRBJ1-1; abundance: .; v_gene: TRBV29-1; CDR3aa: CSVGTGSEAFF
d_gene: TRBD2; len: 18; j_gene: TRBJ2-3; abundance: .; v_gene: TRBV29-1; CDR3aa: CSVAGLAGGQRKSDTQYF
d_gene: .; len: 14; j_gene: TRBJ2-7; abundance: .; v_gene: TRBV6-5; CDR3aa: CASSQSYETYEQYF
d_gene: TRBD1; len: 16; j_gene: TRBJ1-1; abundance: .; v_gene: TRBV30; CDR3aa: CAWSLAWTGMNTEAFF
d_gene: .; len: 12; j_gene: TRBJ2-2; abundance: .; v_gene: TRBV11-2; CDR3aa: CASSPRDGELFF
d_gene: .; len: 13; j_gene: TRBJ2-2; abundance: once; v_gene: TRBV7-2; CDR3aa: CASSSDSTGELFF
d_gene: TRBD2; len: 14; j_gene: TRBJ2-1; abundance: .; v_gene: TRBV30; CDR3aa: CAWNSGGGYNEQFF
d_gene: TRBD1; len: 18; j_gene: TRBJ1-2; abundance: few; v_gene: TRBV16; CDR3aa: CASSLSRTGGAVRNGYTF
d_gene: .; len: 12; j_gene: TRBJ1-4; abundance: .; v_gene: TRBV28; CDR3aa: CASNRGNEKLFF